This T cell receptor (beta chain) was retrieved from a study of blood T cells in healthy people across ages. Findings and limits, study-wide: Long-lived donors carried more naive CD4+ cells and greater diversity than aged donors.

This clonotype came up a few times. Antigen: not known. Through a sample-barcoded 5' primer and a J-beta primer mix, a second PCR was run for about 6 to 11 cycles. TCRdb used MiXCR to reprocess the 5' RACE reads, holding one entry per CDR3 protein. The table shows about 1.6 million distinct CDR3 sequences, with roughly 32% occurring only once. Researchers isolated at least 6.5 million PBMCs per sample. The CDR3 runs to 13 residues. V was trimmed by 7 bases and J by 1 base, leaving 11 bases between them. CDR1 SNHLY and CDR2 FYNNEI come from the germline V gene. The chain employs TRBV2 and TRBJ2-7, with D unresolved. The clonotype originates from a young woman in good health. The sequenced sample consisted of blood. The CDR3 protein is CASKVGRSYEQYF. CDR3 coding DNA: TGTGCCAGCAAGGTGGGCCGGTCCTACGAGCAGTACTTC.